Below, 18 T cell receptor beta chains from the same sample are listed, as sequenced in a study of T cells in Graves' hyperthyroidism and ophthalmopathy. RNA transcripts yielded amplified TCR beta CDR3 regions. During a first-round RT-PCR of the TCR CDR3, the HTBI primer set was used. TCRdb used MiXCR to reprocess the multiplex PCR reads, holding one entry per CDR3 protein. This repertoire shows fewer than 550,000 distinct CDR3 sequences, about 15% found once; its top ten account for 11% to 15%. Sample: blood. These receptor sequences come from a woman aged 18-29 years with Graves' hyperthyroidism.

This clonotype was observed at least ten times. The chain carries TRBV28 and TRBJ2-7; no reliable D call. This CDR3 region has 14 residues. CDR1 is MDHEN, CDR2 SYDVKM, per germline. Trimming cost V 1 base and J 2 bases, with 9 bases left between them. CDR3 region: CASSLFAEPYEQYF. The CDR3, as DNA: TGTGCCAGCAGTTTATTCGCGGAGCCCTACGAGCAGTACTTC.

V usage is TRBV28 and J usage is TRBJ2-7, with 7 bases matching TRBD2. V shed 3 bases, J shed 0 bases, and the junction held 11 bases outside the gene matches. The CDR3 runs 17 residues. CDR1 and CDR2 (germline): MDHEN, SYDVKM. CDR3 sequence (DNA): TGTGCCAGCAGTTTTGTCCGTGGGGGGGTTTCCTCCTACGAGCAGTACTTC. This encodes CASSFVRGGVSSYEQYF.

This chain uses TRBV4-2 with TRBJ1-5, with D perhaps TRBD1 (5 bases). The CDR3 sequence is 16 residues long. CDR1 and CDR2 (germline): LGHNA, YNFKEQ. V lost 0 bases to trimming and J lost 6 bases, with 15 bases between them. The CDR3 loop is CASSQDQSGLSQPQHF. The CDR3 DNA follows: TGTGCCAGCAGCCAAGATCAATCAGGGCTAAGTCAGCCCCAGCATTTT.

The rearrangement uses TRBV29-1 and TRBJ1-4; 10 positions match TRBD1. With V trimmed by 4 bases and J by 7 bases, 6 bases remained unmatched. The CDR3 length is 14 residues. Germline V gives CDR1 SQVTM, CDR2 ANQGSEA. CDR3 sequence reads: CSVGQGAGIEKLFF. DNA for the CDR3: TGCAGCGTTGGACAGGGGGCAGGAATTGAAAAACTGTTTTTT.

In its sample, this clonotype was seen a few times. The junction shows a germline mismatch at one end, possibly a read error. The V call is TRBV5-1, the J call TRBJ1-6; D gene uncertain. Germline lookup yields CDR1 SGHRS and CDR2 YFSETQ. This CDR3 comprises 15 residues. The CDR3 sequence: CASSLFQPYNSPLHF. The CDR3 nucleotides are TGTGCCAGCAGCTTGTTCCAGCCATATAATTCACCCCTCCACTTT.

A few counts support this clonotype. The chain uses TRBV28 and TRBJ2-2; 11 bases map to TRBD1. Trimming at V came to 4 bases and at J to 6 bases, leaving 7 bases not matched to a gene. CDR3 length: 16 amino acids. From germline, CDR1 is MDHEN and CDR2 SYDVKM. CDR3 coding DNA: TGTGCCAGCAGTTCAACCGGGACAGGGGGTCCCGGGGAGCTGTTTTTT. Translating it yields CASSSTGTGGPGELFF.

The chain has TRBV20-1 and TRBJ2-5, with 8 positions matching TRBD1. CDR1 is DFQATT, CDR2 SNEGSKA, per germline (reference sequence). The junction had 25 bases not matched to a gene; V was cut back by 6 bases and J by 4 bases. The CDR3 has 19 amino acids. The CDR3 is CSASGTGRGLPISIETQYF. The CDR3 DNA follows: TGCAGTGCCTCTGGGACGGGCAGGGGGCTTCCCATTTCAATAGAGACCCAGTACTTC.

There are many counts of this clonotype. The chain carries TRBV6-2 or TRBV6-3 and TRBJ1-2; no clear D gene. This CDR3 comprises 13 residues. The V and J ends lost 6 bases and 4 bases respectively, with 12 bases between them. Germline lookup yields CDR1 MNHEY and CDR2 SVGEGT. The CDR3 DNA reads TGTGCCAGCAGCAACAGTTACTTCTATGGCTACACCTTC. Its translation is CASSNSYFYGYTF.

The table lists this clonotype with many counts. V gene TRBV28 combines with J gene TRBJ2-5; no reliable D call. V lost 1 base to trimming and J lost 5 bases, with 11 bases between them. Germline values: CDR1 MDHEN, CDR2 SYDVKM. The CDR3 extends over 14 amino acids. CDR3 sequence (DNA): TGTGCCAGCAGTTTATTTATGGTAGTGGAGACCCAGTACTTC. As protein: CASSLFMVVETQYF.

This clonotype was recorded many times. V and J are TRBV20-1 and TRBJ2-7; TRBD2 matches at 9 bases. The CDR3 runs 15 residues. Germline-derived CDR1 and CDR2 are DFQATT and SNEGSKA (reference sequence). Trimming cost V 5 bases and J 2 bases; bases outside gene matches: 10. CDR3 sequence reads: CSAQLYSGGPYEQYF. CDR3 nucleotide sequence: TGCAGTGCTCAGCTGTATAGCGGGGGCCCCTACGAGCAGTACTTC.

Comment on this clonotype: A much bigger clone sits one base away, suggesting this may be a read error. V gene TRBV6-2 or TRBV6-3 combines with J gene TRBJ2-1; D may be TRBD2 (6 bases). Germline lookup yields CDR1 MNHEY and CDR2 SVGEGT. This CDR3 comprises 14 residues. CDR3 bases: TGTGCCAGCAGTTACGGGCGGGACGGCGGTGAGCAGTCCTTC. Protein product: CASSYGRDGGEQSF.

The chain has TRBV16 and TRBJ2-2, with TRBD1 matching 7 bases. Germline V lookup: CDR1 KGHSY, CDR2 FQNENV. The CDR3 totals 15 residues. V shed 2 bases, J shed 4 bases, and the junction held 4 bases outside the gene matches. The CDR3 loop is CASSQRDSFTGELFF. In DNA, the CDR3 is TGTGCCAGCAGCCAAAGGGACAGCTTCACCGGGGAGCTGTTTTTT. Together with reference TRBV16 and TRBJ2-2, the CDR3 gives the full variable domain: GEEVAQTPKHLVRGEGQKAKLYCAPIKGHSYVFWYQQVLKNEFKFLISFQNENVFDETGMPKERFSAKCLPNSPCSLEIQATKLEDSAVYFCASSQRDSFTGELFFGEGSRLTVL.

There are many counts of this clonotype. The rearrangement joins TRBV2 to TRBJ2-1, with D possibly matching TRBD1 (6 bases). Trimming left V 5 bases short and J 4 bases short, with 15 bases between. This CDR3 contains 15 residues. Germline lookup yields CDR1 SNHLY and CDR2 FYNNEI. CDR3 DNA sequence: TGTGCCAGCAGTAGAGAGGGGGTCCAATACAATGAGCAGTTCTTC. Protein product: CASSREGVQYNEQFF.

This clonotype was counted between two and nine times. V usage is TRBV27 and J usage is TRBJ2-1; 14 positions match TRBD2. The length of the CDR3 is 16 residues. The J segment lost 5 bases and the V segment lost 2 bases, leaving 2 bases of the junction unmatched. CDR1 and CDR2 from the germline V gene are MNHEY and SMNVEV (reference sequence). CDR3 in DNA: TGTGCCAGCAGTTTAGGGACTAGCGGGAGTCACAATGAGCAGTTCTTC. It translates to CASSLGTSGSHNEQFF.

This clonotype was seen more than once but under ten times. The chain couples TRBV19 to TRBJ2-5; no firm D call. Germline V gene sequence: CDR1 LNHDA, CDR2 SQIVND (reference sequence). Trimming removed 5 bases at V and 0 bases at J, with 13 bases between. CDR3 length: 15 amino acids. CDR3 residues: CASSGKNWYQETQYF. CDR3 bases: TGTGCCAGTAGTGGGAAGAACTGGTACCAAGAGACCCAGTACTTC.

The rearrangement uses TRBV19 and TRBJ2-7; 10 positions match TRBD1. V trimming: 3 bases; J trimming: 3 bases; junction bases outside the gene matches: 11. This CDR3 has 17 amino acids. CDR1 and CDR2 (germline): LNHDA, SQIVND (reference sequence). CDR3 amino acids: CASSIASGTGENYEQYF. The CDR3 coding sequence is TGTGCCAGTAGTATTGCGTCCGGGACAGGGGAGAACTACGAGCAGTACTTC.

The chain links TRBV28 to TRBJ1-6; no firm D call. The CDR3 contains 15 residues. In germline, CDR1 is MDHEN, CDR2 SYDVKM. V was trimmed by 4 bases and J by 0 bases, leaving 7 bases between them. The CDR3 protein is CASSSPYSYNSPLHF. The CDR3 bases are TGTGCCAGCAGTTCTCCCTACTCCTATAATTCACCCCTCCACTTT. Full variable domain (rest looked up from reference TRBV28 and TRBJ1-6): DVKVTQSSRYLVKRTGEKVFLECVQDMDHENMFWYRQDPGLGLRLIYFSYDVKMKEKGDIPEGYSVSREKKERFSLILESASTNQTSMYLCASSSPYSYNSPLHFGNGTRLTVT.

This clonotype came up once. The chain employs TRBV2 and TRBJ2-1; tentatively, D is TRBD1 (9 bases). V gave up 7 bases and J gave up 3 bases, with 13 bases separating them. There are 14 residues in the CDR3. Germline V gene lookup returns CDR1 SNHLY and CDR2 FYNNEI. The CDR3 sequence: CASIAGQGYNEQFF. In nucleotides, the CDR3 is TGTGCCAGCATAGCGGGACAGGGCTACAATGAGCAGTTCTTC. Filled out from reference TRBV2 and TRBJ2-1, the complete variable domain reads EPEVTQTPSHQVTQMGQEVILRCVPISNHLYFYWYRQILGQKVEFLVSFYNNEISEKSEIFDDQFSVERPDGSNFTLKIRSTKLEDSAMYFCASIAGQGYNEQFFGPGTRLTVL.